The clone carrying this T cell receptor beta chain came up many times. No antigen is known for it. The read is 3 residues too short to cover the CDR3 end, so that end is filled in from the germline J gene. The ends lost 6 bases at V and 4 bases at J; junction bases unmatched: 5. There are 13 residues in the CDR3. This entry belongs to a study of T cell clonality in common variable immunodeficiency. Study-level results: CVID patient heterogeneity limited repertoire-clinical complication correlations. CVID subjects had higher TCRbeta clonality than healthy controls, most marked in about a third.

Data came from immunoSEQ multiplex PCR; TCRdb stores just in-frame clones and leaves some out. Observed in the sample are about 34,000 clones, none of them singletons. Donors gave about 5 to 8 ml heparinized peripheral whole blood. The J gene is TRBJ2-7, the V gene TRBV12-3 or TRBV12-4; TRBD1 aligns across 8 bases. Sequencing input: peripheral blood mononuclear cells. The receptor's source is a person between 18 and 69 years old in good health. CDR3 DNA (partial): TGTGCCAGCAGGGGACAGGACAGGTACGAG. Its translation is CASRGQDRYE. The whole CDR3 reads CASRGQDRYEQYF.